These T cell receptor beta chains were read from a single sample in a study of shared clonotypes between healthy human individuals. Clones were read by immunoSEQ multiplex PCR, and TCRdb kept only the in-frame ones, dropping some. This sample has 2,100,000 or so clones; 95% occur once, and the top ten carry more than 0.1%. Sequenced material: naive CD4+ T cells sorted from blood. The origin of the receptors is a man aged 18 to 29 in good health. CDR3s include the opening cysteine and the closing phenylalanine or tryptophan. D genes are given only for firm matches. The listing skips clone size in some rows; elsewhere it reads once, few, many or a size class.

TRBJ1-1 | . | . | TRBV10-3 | CATNPTGVNTEAFF | TGTGCCACCAACCCGACGGGGGTGAACACTGAAGCTTTCTTT
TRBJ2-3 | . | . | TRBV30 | CAWSRQSTDTQYF | TGTGCCTGGAGTAGACAATCCACAGATACGCAGTATTTT
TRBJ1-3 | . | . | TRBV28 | CASSFTSSGNTIYF | TGTGCCAGCAGTTTCACTAGCTCTGGAAACACCATATATTTT
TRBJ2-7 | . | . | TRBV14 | CASSPRGHYADYEQYF | TGTGCCAGCAGCCCACGGGGACACTATGCCGACTACGAGCAGTACTTC
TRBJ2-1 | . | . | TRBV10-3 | CAISEAQSSYNEQFF | TGTGCCATCAGTGAAGCACAGAGCTCCTACAATGAGCAGTTCTTC
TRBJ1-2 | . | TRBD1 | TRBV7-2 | CASSLGHRGRIHNYGYTF | TGTGCCAGCAGCTTGGGGCACAGGGGACGGATCCATAACTATGGCTACACCTTC
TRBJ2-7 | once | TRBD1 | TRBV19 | CASSIDRGRTYEQYF | TGTGCCAGTAGTATCGACAGGGGTCGGACCTACGAGCAGTACTTC
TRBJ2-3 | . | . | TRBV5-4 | CASSFPTGTDTQYF | TGTGCCAGCAGCTTCCCGACAGGCACAGATACGCAGTATTTT
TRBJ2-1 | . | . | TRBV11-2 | CASSPQRVSYNEQFF | TGTGCCAGCAGCCCTCAGCGGGTCTCCTACAATGAGCAGTTCTTC
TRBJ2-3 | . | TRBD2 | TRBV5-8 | CASSSGTSGPDTQYF | TGTGCCAGCAGCTCAGGGACTAGCGGCCCAGATACGCAGTATTTT
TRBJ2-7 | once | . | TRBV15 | CATSRDLWYEQYF | TGTGCCACCAGCAGAGATCTTTGGTACGAGCAGTACTTC
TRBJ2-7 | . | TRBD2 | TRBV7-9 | CASSLGTSGRAPMNYEQYF | TGTGCCAGCAGCTTAGGGACTAGCGGGAGGGCCCCGATGAACTACGAGCAGTACTTC